The present TCR beta chain was sequenced within a study of T cell responses to AZD1222 COVID-19 vaccine. Regarding the study as a whole: The sample set comprised mostly white British donors with more females, and clonal diversity was possibly underestimated. Close to half of all spike-specific TCRs reportedly target regions of the variants that are unmutated. Repertoires were obtained solely post-peak T cell response.

On this clone itself: Its specificity is not known.

Measured with immunoSEQ multiplex PCR; TCRdb has only the in-frame clones, and not every one. The profile shows around 67,000 clones, under 90% of them singletons. This TCR derives from an adult who received the AZD1222 COVID-19 vaccine. The input for sequencing was peripheral blood, taken 28 days after the second AZD1222 dose.

The CDR3 is CASSLYQETQYF. In DNA, the CDR3 is TGTGCCAGCAGCTTGTACCAAGAGACCCAGTACTTC. The rearrangement joins TRBV2 to TRBJ2-5; D gene uncertain. The germline CDR1 and CDR2 sequences are SNHLY and FYNNEI. Trimming pared 6 bases from V and 0 bases from J, leaving 5 bases between. CDR3 length equals 12 residues.